This is a list of T cell receptor beta chains from one sample in a study of T cell repertoires in cytomegalovirus infection. TCRdb passed the reads through MiXCR, listing each CDR3 protein once. This sample has about 140,000 distinct CDR3 sequences; 6.5% occur once, and the top ten carry under 20%. Specimen: PBMCs. The receptors here all came from a human donor in good health (CMV status not recorded). Some clones in this sample may be carry-over from other donors' samples. Each CDR3 is given with its conserved first and last residue. A D gene is named only where the DNA matches it firmly. Clone size, where shown, is once, few, many, or a class for clones that have expanded.

v_call	clone_size	j_call	d_call	cdr3_nt	cdr3_aa
TRBV7-2	many	TRBJ1-5	.	TGTGCCAGCAGCTTAAGACAGGGCAATCAGCCCCAGCATTTT	CASSLRQGNQPQHF
TRBV7-2	many	TRBJ2-1	.	TGTGCCAGCAGCTTCGTAGGTCCCGGCGGGACATACAATGAGCAGTTCTTC	CASSFVGPGGTYNEQFF
TRBV29-1	many	TRBJ1-1	.	TGCAGCGTTGGTCGGGGCAGGAACACTGAAGCTTTCTTT	CSVGRGRNTEAFF
TRBV6-1	many	TRBJ2-5	TRBD2	TGTGCCAGCAGTGAAGGGTTTGGTAGCGGGGGCTGGGAGACCCAGTACTTC	CASSEGFGSGGWETQYF
TRBV6-1	many	TRBJ1-3	TRBD1	TGTGCCAGCAGTTTGGACAGGATTGGAAACACCATATATTTT	CASSLDRIGNTIYF
TRBV6-2/TRBV6-3	many	TRBJ2-1	.	TGTGCCAGCACGTCGGGGGTATACAATGAGCAGTTCTTC	CASTSGVYNEQFF
TRBV7-2	many	TRBJ2-2	.	TGTGCCAGCAGCTTAAGGCCGGCGCGTAACACCGGGGAGCTGTTTTTT	CASSLRPARNTGELFF
TRBV7-3	many	TRBJ1-1	.	TGTGCCAGCAGCTTAAGACCAGGGAACACTGAAGCTTTCTTT	CASSLRPGNTEAFF
TRBV3-1	.	TRBJ1-2	TRBD1	TGTGCCAGCAGCCAAGGGTGGGACAGAAACTATGGCTACACCTTC	CASSQGWDRNYGYTF
TRBV7-2	many	TRBJ2-3	.	TGTGCCAGCAGCTTAGCGGGGTTGGTCGGCACAGATACGCAGTATTTT	CASSLAGLVGTDTQYF